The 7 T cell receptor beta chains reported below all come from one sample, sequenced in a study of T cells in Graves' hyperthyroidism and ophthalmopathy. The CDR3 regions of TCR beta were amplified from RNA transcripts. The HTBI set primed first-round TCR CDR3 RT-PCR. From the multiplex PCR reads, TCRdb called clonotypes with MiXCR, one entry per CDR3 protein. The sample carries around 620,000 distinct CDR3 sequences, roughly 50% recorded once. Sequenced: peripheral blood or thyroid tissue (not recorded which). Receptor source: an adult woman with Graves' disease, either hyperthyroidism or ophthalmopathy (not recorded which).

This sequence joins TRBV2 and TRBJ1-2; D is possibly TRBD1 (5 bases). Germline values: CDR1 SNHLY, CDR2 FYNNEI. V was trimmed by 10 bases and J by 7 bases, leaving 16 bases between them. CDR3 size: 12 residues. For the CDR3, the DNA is TGTGCCATCAAGGGGACGGAGCGTGGCTACACCTTC. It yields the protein CAIKGTERGYTF.

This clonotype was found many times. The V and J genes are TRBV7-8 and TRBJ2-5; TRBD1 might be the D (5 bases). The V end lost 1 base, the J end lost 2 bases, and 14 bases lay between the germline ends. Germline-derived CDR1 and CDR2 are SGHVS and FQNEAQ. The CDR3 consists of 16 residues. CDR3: CASSLGSRQPQETQYF. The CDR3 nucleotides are TGTGCCAGCAGCTTAGGATCGCGACAGCCTCAAGAGACCCAGTACTTC.

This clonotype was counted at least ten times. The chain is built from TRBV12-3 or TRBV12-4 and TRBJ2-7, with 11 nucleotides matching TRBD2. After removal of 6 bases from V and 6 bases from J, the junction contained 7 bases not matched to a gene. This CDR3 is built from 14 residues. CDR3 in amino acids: CASRYSGRAGEQYF. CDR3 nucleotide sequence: TGTGCCAGCAGATATAGCGGGAGGGCTGGCGAGCAGTACTTC.

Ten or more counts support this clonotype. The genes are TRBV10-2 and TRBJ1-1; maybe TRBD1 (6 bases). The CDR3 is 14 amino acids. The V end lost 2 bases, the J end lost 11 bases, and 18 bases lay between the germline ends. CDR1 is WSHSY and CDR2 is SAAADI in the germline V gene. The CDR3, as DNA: TGCGCCAGCAGTGAGCACCTTGTTGGGGGCCAGGCTTTCTTT. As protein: CASSEHLVGGQAFF.

CDR3 in DNA: TGTGCCATCAGGAAGACAGGGGTGGAACAGCCCCAGCATTTT. Protein product: CAIRKTGVEQPQHF. The chain recombines TRBV10-3 with TRBJ1-5, with TRBD1 matching over 8 bases. The CDR3 consists of 14 residues. The germline V gene encodes CDR1 ENHRY and CDR2 SYGVKD. With 6 bases clipped from V and 7 bases from J, the junction kept 8 bases outside the gene matches.

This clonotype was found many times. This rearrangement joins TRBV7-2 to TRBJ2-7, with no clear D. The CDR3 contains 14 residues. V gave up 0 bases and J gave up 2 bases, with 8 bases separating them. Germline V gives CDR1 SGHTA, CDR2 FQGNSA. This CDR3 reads CASSLAARTYEQYF. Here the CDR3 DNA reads TGTGCCAGCAGCTTAGCAGCGAGGACCTACGAGCAGTACTTC.

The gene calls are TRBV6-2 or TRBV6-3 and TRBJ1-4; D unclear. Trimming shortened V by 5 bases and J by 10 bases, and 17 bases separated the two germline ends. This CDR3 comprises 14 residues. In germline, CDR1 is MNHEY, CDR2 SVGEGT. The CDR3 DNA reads TGTGCCAGCAGTAGTGACATCTGGGATGGAAAACTGTTTTTT. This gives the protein CASSSDIWDGKLFF.